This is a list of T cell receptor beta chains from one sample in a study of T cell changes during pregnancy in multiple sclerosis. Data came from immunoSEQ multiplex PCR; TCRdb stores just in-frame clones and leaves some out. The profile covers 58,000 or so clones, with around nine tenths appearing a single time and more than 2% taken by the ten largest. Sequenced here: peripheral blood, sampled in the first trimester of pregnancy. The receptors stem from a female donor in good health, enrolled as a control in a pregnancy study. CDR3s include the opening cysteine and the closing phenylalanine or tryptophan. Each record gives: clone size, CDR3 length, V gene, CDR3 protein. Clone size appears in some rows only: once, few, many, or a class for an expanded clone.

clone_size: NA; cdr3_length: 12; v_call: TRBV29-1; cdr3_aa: CSVEWGGAEAFF
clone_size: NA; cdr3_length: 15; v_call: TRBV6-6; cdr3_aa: CASSYVGDSGNTIYF
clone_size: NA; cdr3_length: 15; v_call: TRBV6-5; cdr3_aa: CASQQAGGRVETQYF
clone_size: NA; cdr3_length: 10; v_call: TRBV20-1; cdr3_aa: CSAGQGTQHF
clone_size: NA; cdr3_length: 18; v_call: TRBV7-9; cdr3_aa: CASSIYQGHGESYNEQFF
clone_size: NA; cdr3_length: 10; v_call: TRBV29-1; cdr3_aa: CSGRGYGYTF
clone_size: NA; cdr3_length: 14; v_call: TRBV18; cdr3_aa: CASSPRADYTEAFF
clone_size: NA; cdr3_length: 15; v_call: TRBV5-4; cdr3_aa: CASSLDRGLTDTQYF
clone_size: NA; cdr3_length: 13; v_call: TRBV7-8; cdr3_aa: CASSLGWSQEAFF
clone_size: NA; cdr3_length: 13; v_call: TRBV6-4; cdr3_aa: CARAGGNFYEQYF
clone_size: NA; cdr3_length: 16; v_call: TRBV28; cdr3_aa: CASSVQTGGSNEKLFF
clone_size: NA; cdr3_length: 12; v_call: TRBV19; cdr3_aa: CASKGDWETQYF
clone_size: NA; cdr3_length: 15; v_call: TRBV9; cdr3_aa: CASSPLTTLNNEQFF
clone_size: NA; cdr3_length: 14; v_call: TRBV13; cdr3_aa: CASSLVQNNEKLFF
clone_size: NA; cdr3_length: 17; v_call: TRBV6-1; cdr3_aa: CASSEQWGGIAGNTIYF
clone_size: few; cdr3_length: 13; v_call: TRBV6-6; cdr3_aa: CASTLLGGTEAFF
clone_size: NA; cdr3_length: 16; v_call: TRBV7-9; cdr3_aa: CASSRTDRYSYNEQFF
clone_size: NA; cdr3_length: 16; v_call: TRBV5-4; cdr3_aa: CASSFGGGGRKDTQYF
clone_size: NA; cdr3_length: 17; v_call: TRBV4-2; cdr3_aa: CASSQDPAGGGADTQYF
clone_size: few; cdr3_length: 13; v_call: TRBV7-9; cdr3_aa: CASSPGYAYEQYF
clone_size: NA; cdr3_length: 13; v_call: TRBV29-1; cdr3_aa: CSVGDRGYTEAFF
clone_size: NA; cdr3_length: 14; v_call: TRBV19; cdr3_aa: CASSSVGGMNEQYF
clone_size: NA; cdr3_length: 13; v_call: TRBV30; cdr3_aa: CALAGGPTDTQYF
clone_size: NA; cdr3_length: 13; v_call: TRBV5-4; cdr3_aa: CATRQGYENEQYF
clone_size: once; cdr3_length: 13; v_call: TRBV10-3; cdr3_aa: CAISGGLQGPQHF